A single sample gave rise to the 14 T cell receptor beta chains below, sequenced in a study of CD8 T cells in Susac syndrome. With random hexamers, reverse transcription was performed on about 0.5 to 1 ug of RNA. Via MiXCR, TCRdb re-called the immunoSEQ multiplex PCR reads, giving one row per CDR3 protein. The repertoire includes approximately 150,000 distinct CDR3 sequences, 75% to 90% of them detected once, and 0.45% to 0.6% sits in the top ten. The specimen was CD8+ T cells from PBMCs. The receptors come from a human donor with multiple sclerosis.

The DNA of the CDR3 is TGTGCCAGCAGTTTATCCGCGGGACTAGGGTACGAGCAGTACTTC. It codes for CASSLSAGLGYEQYF. V and J are TRBV27 and TRBJ2-7; TRBD2 aligns across 8 bases. The CDR3 sequence is 15 residues long. With V trimmed by 0 bases and J by 4 bases, 5 bases remained unmatched. Germline V lookup: CDR1 MNHEY, CDR2 SMNVEV (reference sequence).

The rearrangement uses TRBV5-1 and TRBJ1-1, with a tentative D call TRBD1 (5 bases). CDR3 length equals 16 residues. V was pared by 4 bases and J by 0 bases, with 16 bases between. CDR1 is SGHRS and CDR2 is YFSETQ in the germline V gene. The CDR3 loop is CASSGAGVRMNTEAFF. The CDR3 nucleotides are TGCGCCAGCAGCGGGGCAGGAGTACGAATGAACACTGAAGCTTTCTTT.

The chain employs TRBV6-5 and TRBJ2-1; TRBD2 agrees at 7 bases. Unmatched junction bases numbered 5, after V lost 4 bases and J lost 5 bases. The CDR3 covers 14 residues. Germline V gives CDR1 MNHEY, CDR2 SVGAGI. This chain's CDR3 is CASSWASGHNEQFF. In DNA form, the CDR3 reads TGTGCCAGCAGTTGGGCTAGCGGCCACAATGAGCAGTTCTTC.

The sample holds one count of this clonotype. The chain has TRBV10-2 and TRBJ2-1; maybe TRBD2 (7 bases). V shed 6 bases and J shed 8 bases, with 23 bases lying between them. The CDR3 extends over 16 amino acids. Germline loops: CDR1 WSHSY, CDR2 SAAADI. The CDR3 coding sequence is TGCGCCAGCAGCTCTCTAAGGGGGGGCTTTAAAGATGAGCAGTTCTTC. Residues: CASSSLRGGFKDEQFF.

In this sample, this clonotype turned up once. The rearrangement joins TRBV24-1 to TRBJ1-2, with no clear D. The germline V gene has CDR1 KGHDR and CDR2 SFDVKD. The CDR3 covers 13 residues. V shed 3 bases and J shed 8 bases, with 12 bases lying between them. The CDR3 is CATSDPARGGYTF. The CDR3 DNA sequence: TGTGCCACCAGTGATCCCGCGCGTGGGGGCTACACCTTC.

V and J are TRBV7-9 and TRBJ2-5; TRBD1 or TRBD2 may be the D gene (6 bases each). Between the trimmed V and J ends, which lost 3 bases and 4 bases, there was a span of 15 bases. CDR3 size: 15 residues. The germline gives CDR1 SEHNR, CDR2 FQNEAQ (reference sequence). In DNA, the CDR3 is TGTGCCAGCAGCTTCCAGGGGAGGTCGGGAGAGACCCAGTACTTC. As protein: CASSFQGRSGETQYF.

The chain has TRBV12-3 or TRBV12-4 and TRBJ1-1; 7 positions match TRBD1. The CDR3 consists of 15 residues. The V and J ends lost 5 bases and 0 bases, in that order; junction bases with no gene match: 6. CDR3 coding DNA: TGTGCCAGCAGTGAGACGGGACAGATGAACACTGAAGCTTTCTTT. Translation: CASSETGQMNTEAFF.

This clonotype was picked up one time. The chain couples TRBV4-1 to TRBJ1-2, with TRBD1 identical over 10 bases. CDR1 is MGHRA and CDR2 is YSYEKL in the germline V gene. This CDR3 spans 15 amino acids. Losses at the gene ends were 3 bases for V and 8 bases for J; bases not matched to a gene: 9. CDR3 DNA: TGCGCCAGCAGCCAGGCGGACAGGGGGGGAGGAGGCTACACCTTC. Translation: CASSQADRGGGGYTF.

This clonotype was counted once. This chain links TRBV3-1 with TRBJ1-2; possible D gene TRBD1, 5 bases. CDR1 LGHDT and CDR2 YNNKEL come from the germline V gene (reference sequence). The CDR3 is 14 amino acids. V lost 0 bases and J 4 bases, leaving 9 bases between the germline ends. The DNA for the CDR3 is TGTGCCAGCAGCCAAGACAGTGGGGGCTATGGCTACACCTTC. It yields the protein CASSQDSGGYGYTF. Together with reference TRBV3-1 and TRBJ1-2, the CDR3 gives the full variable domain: DTAVSQTPKYLVTQMGNDKSIKCEQNLGHDTMYWYKQDSKKFLKIMFSYNNKELIINETVPNRFSPKSPDKAHLNLHINSLELGDSAVYFCASSQDSGGYGYTFGSGTRLTVV.

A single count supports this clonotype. The CDR3 DNA reads as TGTGCCAGCAGCTCCGCAGGAGGGCCCCGGGACGAGCAGTTCTTC. Translation: CASSSAGGPRDEQFF. This chain connects TRBV7-9 to TRBJ2-1; tentatively, D is TRBD2 (6 bases). The germline V and J ends were trimmed by 4 bases and 10 bases, with 20 bases remaining between them. The CDR3 totals 15 residues. Looked up from germline, CDR1 is SEHNR and CDR2 is FQNEAQ (reference sequence).

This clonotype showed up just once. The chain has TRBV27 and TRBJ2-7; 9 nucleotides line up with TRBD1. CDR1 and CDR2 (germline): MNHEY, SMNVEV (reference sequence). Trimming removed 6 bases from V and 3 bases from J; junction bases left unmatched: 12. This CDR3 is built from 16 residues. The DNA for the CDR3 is TGTGCCAGCAGCCGACTAACCGGGACAGGGAGCTACGAGCAGTACTTC. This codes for CASSRLTGTGSYEQYF.

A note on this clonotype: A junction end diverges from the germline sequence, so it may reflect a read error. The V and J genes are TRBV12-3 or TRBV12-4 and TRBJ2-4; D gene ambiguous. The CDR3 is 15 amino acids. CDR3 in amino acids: CASGLGRSAKNIQYF. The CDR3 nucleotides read TGTGCCAGCGGTTTAGGTCGGTCAGCCAAAAACATTCAGTACTTC.

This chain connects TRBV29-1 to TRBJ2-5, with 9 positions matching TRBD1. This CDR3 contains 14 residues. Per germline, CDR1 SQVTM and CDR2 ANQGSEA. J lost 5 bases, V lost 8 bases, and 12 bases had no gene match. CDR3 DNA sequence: TGCAGCCCTGTACTTTACGGACAGGGGGAGACCCAGTACTTC. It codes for CSPVLYGQGETQYF.

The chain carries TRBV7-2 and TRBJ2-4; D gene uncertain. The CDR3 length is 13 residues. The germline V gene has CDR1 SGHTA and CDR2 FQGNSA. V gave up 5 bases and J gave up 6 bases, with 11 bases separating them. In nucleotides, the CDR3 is TGTGCCAGCAGCCTAGGGAATGCAAACATTCAGTACTTC. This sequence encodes CASSLGNANIQYF.